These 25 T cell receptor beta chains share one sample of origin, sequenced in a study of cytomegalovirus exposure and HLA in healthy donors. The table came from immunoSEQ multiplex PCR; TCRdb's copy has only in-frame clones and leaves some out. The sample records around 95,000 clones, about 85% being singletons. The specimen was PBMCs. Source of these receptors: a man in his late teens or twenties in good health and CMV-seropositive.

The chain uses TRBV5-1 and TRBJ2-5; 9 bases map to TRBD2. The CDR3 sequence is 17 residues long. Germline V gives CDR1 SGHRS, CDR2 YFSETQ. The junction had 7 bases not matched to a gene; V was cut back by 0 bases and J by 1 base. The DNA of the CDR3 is TGCGCCAGCAGCTTGGGGACTCGACTAGCGGTCCAAGAGACCCAGTACTTC. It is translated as CASSLGTRLAVQETQYF.

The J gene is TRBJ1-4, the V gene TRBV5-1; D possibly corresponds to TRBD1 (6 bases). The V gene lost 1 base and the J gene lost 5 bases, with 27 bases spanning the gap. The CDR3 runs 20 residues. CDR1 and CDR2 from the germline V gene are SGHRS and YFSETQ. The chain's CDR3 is CASSLIFRTGLSPSNEKLFF. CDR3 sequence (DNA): TGCGCCAGCAGCTTGATTTTCCGTACAGGGCTTTCTCCCAGCAATGAAAAACTGTTTTTT.

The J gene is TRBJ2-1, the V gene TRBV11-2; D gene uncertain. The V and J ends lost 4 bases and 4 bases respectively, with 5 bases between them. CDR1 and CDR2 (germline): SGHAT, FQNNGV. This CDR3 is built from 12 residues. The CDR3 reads CASSSRYNEQFF. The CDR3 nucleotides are TGTGCCAGCAGCTCCAGGTACAATGAGCAGTTCTTC.

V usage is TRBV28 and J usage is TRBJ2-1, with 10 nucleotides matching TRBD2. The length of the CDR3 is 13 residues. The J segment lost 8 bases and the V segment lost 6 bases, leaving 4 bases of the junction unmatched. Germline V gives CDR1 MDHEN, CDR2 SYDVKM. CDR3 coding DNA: TGTGCCAGCAGGGGAGCGGGAGGGGATGAGCAGTTCTTC. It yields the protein CASRGAGGDEQFF.

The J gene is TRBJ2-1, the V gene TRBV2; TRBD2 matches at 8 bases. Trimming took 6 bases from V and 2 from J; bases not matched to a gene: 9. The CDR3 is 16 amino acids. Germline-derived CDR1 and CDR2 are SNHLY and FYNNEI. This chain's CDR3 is CASSHGNSGTYNEQFF. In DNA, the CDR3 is TGTGCCAGCAGCCACGGGAATAGCGGGACCTACAATGAGCAGTTCTTC.

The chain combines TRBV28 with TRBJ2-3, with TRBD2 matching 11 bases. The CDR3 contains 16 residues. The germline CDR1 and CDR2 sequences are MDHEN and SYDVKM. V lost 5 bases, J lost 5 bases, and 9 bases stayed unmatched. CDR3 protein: CASSSYLAGGLDTQYF. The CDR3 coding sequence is TGTGCCAGCAGTAGCTATCTAGCGGGAGGTTTAGATACGCAGTATTTT.

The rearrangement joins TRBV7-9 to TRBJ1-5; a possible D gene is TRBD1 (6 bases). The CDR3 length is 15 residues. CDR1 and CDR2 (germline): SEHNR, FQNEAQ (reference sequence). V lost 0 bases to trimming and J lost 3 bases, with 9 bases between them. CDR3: CASSLASGANQPQHF. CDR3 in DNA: TGTGCCAGCAGCTTAGCGTCAGGGGCCAATCAGCCCCAGCATTTT.

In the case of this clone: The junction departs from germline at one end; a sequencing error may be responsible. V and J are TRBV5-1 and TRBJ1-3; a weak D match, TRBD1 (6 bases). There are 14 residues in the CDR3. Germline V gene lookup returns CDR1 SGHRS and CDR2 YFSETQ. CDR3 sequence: CASSLGAHGNTIYF. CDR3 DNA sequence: TGCGCCAGCAGTTTGGGGGCGCATGGAAACACCATATATTTT. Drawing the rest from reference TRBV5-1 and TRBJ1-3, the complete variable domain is KAGVTQTPRYLIKTRGQQVTLSCSPISGHRSVSWYQQTPGQGLQFLFEYFSETQRNKGNFPGRFSGRQFSNSRSEMNVSTLELGDSALYLCASSLGAHGNTIYFGEGSWLTVV.

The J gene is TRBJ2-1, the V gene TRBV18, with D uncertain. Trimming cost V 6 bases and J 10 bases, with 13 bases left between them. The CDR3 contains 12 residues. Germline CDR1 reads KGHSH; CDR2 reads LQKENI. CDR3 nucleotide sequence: TGTGCCAGCTCTACTCGGGTATTGGAGCAGTTCTTC. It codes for CASSTRVLEQFF.

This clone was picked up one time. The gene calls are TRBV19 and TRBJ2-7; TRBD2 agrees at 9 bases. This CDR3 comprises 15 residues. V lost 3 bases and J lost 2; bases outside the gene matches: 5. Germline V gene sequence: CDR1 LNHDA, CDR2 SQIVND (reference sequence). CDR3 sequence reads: CASSIGASGAYEQYV. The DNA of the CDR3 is TGTGCCAGTAGTATTGGGGCTAGCGGGGCCTACGAGCAGTACGTC.

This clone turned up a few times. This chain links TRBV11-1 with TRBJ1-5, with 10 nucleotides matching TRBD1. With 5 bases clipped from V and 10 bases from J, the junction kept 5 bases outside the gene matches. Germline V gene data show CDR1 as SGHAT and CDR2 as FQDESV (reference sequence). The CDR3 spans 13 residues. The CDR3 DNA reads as TGTGCCAGCAGCCAGGGACAGGGGAACCCCCAGCATTTT. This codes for CASSQGQGNPQHF.

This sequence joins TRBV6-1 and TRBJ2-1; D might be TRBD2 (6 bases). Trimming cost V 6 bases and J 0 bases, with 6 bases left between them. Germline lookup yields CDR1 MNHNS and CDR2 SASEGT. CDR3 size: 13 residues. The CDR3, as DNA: TGTGCCAGCAGGGGGGGCTCCTACAATGAGCAGTTCTTC. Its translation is CASRGGSYNEQFF.

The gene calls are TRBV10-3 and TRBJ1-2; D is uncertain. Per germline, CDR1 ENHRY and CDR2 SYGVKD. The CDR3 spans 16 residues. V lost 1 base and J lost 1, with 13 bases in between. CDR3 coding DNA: TGTGCCATCAGTGAGTACCCAGAGGATCGTAACTATGGCTACACCTTC. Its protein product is CAISEYPEDRNYGYTF.

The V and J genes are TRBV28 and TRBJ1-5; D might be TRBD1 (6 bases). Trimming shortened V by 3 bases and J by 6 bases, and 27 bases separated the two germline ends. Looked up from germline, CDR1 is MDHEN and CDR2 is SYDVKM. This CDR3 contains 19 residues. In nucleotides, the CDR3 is TGTGCCAGCAGTTTGGCTTGGATCCGCATGACAGGTTTTACTCAGCCCCAGCATTTT. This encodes CASSLAWIRMTGFTQPQHF.

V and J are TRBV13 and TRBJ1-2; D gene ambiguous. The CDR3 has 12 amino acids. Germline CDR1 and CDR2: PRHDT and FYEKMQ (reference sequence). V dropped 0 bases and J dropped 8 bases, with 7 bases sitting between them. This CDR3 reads CASSLGVEGYTF. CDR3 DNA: TGTGCCAGCAGCTTAGGGGTAGAGGGCTACACCTTC.

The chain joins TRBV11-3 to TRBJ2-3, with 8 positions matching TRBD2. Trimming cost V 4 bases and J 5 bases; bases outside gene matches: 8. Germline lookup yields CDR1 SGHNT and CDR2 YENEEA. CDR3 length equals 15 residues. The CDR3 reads CASSSKRESGDTQYF. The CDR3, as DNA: TGTGCCAGCAGCTCCAAGCGGGAGAGTGGAGATACGCAGTATTTT.

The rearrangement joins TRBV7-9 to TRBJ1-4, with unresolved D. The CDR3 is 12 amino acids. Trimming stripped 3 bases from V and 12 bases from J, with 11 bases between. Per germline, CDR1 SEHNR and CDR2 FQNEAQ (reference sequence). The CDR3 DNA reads TGTGCCAGCAGCTTCGGGAGTAGTGAACTGTTTTTT. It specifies CASSFGSSELFF.

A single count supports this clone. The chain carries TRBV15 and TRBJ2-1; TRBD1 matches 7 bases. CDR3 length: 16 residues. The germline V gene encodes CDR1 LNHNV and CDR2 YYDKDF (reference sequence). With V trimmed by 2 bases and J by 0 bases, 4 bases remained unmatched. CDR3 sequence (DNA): TGTGCCACCAGCAGATCGGGACAGAGCTCCTACAATGAGCAGTTCTTC. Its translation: CATSRSGQSSYNEQFF.

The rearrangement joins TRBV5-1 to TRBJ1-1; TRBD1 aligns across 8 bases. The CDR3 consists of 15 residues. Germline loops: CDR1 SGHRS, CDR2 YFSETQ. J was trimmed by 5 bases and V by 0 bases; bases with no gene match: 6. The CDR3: CASSLDRGVGTEAFF. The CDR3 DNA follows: TGCGCCAGCAGCTTGGACAGGGGGGTAGGGACTGAAGCTTTCTTT.

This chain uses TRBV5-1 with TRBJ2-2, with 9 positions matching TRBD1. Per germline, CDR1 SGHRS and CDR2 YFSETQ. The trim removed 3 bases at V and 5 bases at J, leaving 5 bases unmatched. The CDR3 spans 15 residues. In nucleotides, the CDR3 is TGCGCCAGCAGCTGGGGACAGGGATTGACCGGGGAGCTGTTTTTT. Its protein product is CASSWGQGLTGELFF.

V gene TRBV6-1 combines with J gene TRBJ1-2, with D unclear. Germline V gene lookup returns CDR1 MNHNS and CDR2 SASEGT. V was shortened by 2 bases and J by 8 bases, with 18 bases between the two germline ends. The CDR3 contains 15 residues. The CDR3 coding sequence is TGTGCCAGCAGTGAACTTGAGGTCCTGACCGGCGGCTACACCTTC. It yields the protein CASSELEVLTGGYTF.

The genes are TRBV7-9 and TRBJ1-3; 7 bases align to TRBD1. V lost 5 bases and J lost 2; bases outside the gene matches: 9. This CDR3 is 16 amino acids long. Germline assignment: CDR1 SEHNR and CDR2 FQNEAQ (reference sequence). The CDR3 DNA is TGTGCCAGCAGCACAAGGGACAGCTTAACTGGAAACACCATATATTTT. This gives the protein CASSTRDSLTGNTIYF.

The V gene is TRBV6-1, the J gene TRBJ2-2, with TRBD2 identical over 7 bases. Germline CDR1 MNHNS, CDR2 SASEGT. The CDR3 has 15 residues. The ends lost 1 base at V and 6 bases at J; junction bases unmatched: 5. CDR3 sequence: CASSEELAGPGELFF. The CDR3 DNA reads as TGTGCCAGCAGTGAAGAATTAGCGGGCCCCGGGGAGCTGTTTTTT.

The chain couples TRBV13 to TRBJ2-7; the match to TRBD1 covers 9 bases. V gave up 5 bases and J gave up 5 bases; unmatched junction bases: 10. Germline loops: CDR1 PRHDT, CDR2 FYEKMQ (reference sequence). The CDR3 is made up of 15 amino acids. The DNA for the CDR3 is TGTGCCAGCAGCGGACCTAGGGACAGGGAAGACGAGCAGTACTTC. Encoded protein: CASSGPRDREDEQYF.

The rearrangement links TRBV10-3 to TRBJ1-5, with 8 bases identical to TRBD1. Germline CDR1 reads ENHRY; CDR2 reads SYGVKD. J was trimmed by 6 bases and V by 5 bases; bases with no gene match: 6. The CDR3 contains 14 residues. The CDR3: CAISSTGVGQPQHF. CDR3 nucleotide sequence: TGTGCCATCAGTTCGACAGGGGTTGGTCAGCCCCAGCATTTT.